This T cell receptor (beta chain) came from a study of blood T cell repertoires in COVID-19. Some clones are missing from TCRdb's copy, which holds only in-frame ones; the method was immunoSEQ multiplex PCR. The data show 170,000 or so clones, more than 70% seen once. CDR1 is SGHTA, CDR2 FQGNSA, per germline. The J segment lost 2 bases and the V segment lost 0 bases, leaving 2 bases of the junction unmatched. CDR3 length: 17 amino acids. Sequenced: peripheral blood. J is TRBJ2-6 and V is TRBV7-2; 9 bases match TRBD1. This clonotype was sampled from a man aged 45-60 years with active or convalescent COVID-19. CDR3 sequence (DNA): TGTGCCAGCAGCTTAGCGGGGGACAGGGCTGGGGCCAACGTCCTGACTTTC. Protein: CASSLAGDRAGANVLTF.